This entry features one T cell receptor (beta chain) sequence. This sample is drawn from a study of read filtering for tumor transcriptome and immune sequencing. The overall study: Patients were 17 male and some 13 female, mean age around 67 years, range roughly 47 to 80.

The V gene end was trimmed by 8 bases and the J gene end by 2 bases; junction bases not matched to a gene: 8. Germline V CDR1 and CDR2: SNHLY, FYNNEI. CDR3 length: 15 amino acids. Molecular barcoded adaptors covering alpha/delta and beta/gamma chains were used on roughly 400 ng RNA. One entry per CDR3 protein results from TCRdb running MiXCR on the reads. Of almost 40,000 distinct CDR3 sequences in the sample, approximately 14% were seen once. At the time of active disease, bone marrow was collected from every patient. This TCR came from a donor over 35 with multiple myeloma. The specimen sequenced was a population of CD138-negative cells sorted from bone marrow. The chain joins TRBV2 to TRBJ2-3; 9 bases align to TRBD2. The CDR3 sequence: CASPPIAGDTDTQYF. DNA for the CDR3: TGTGCCAGCCCCCCTATAGCGGGGGACACAGATACGCAGTATTTT.